One sample yielded the 10 T cell receptor beta chains listed below, sequenced in a study of memory CD4+ T cells and cytomegalovirus serostatus. Sequencing was performed with immunoSEQ multiplex PCR; in TCRdb, only in-frame clones are kept and a portion is missing. The sample includes 70,000 to 90,000 clones, around 78% seen only once; the top ten take 2.5% to 3%. The sort gate was single viable CD3+CD4+CD8-CD45RO+ cells for memory CD4+ T cells. The sample was memory CD4+ T cells from blood. The receptor source for this set is an adult in good health and CMV-seropositive.

The V gene is TRBV6-6, the J gene TRBJ2-5; D is ambiguous. V lost 10 bases and J lost 2, with 17 bases in between. Germline V lookup: CDR1 MNHNY, CDR2 SVGAGI (reference sequence). The CDR3 extends over 14 amino acids. CDR3 DNA: TGTGCCACTAACCTTTTAGCTTCACAAGAGACCCAGTACTTC. As protein: CATNLLASQETQYF.

The chain has TRBV5-1 and TRBJ2-5, with 12 bases that match TRBD2. Germline CDR1 and CDR2: SGHRS and YFSETQ. V lost 3 bases to trimming and J lost 5 bases; unmatched junction nucleotides: 8. This CDR3 is 16 amino acids long. CDR3 nucleotides: TGCGCCAGCAGCTCCTCTAGCGGGGGGGCCGTGGAGACCCAGTACTTC. It specifies CASSSSSGGAVETQYF. Based on the CDR3 plus reference TRBV5-1 and TRBJ2-5, the full variable domain is KAGVTQTPRYLIKTRGQQVTLSCSPISGHRSVSWYQQTPGQGLQFLFEYFSETQRNKGNFPGRFSGRQFSNSRSEMNVSTLELGDSALYLCASSSSSGGAVETQYFGPGTRLLVL.

The chain couples TRBV7-2 to TRBJ1-1; no clear D. V was shortened by 5 bases and J by 4 bases, with 11 bases between the two germline ends. CDR1 is SGHTA and CDR2 is FQGNSA in the germline V gene. This CDR3 has 13 amino acids. The CDR3 here is CASSPSVGTEAFF. In DNA form, the CDR3 reads TGTGCCAGCAGCCCCTCTGTGGGCACTGAAGCTTTCTTT.

The chain couples TRBV6-4 to TRBJ2-3; tentative D call: TRBD2 (5 bases). V lost 6 bases, J lost 5 bases, and 9 bases lay in between. The V gene's germline CDR1 is MRHNA and CDR2 SNTAGT. This CDR3 has 12 residues. The CDR3 nucleotides read TGTGCCAGCAGCCCCGAGGGAGATACGCAGTATTTT. Amino acid sequence: CASSPEGDTQYF.

The rearrangement links TRBV6-1 to TRBJ1-4, with TRBD1 matching over 8 bases. V was pared by 4 bases and J by 7 bases, with 2 bases of the junction left unmatched. The CDR3 covers 13 residues. Germline V lookup: CDR1 MNHNS, CDR2 SASEGT. CDR3 protein: CASSVRGPEKLFF. In nucleotides, the CDR3 is TGTGCCAGCAGTGTCAGGGGGCCTGAAAAACTGTTTTTT.

This chain uses TRBV27 with TRBJ1-1; D unresolved. V lost 2 bases and J 7 bases, leaving 14 bases between the germline ends. This CDR3 is 14 amino acids long. Germline V gene lookup returns CDR1 MNHEY and CDR2 SMNVEV (reference sequence). The CDR3 bases are TGTGCCAGCAGTTTAGTAGGTGCAGCCCTTGAAGCTTTCTTT. Protein: CASSLVGAALEAFF.

V is TRBV28 and J is TRBJ1-2; D remains unclear. The CDR3 is 15 amino acids. Germline CDR1 and CDR2: MDHEN and SYDVKM. V dropped 1 base and J dropped 0 bases, with 9 bases sitting between them. The CDR3 protein is CASSLFQNSNYGYTF. For the CDR3, the DNA is TGTGCCAGCAGTTTATTTCAAAATTCTAACTATGGCTACACCTTC.

CDR3 DNA: TGTGCCAGCAGCTTCCAGGGAGGTAATAACAATGAGCAGTTCTTC. It specifies CASSFQGGNNNEQFF. The chain links TRBV5-6 to TRBJ2-1; tentatively, D is TRBD2 (6 bases). The CDR3 has 15 residues. V lost 2 bases and J 5 bases, leaving 14 bases between the germline ends. Germline assignment: CDR1 SGHDT and CDR2 YYEEEE.

V is TRBV19 and J is TRBJ1-5; 7 nucleotides agree with TRBD1. J lost 9 bases, V lost 5 bases, and 13 bases had no gene match. The CDR3 is made up of 15 amino acids. The germline CDR1 and CDR2 sequences are LNHDA and SQIVND (reference sequence). CDR3 in amino acids: CASSQGTDRGGPQHF. The CDR3 DNA follows: TGTGCCAGTAGTCAGGGGACAGACAGAGGGGGGCCCCAGCATTTT.

The rearrangement joins TRBV4-1 to TRBJ1-4; no clear D. Germline CDR1 MGHRA, CDR2 YSYEKL. This CDR3 comprises 15 residues. Trimming removed 7 bases at V and 3 bases at J, with 15 bases between. The CDR3 spells CASNRLQNPNEKLFF. As DNA, the CDR3 is TGCGCCAGCAACCGCTTACAGAACCCTAATGAAAAACTGTTTTTT.